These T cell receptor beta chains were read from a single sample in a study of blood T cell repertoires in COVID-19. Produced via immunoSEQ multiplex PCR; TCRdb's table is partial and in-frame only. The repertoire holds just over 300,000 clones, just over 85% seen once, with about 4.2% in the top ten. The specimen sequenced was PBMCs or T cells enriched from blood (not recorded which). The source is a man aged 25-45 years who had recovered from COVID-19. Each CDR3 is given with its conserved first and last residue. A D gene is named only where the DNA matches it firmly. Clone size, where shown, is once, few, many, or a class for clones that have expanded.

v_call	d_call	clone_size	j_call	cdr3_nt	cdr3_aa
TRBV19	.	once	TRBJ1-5	TGTGCCAGTAGTCCCACAAAAGGGGGAAGGCGTCAGCCCCAGCATTTT	CASSPTKGGRRQPQHF
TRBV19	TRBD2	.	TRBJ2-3	TGTGCCAGTACCTTCCCGGGACTAGCGGGAGGGTCGGATACGCAGTATTTT	CASTFPGLAGGSDTQYF
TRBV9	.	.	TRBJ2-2	TGTGCCAGCAGCCCCCTGAGTTGGACCGGGGAGCTGTTTTTT	CASSPLSWTGELFF
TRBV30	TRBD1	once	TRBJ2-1	TGTGCCTGGAGTGTAGGGGACAGGGGATACAATGAGCAGTTCTTC	CAWSVGDRGYNEQFF
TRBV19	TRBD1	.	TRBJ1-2	TGTGCCAGTAGCCGACCCCCCGCGGGACAGCCCTGGAGAGGCTACACCTTC	CASSRPPAGQPWRGYTF
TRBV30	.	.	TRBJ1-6	TGTGCCTGGAGTGCCGGCTATAATTCACCCCTCCACTTT	CAWSAGYNSPLHF
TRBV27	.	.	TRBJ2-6	TGTGCCAGCAGGTTCCTCTCTGGGGCCAACGTCCTGACTTTC	CASRFLSGANVLTF
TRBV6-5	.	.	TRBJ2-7	TGTGCCAGCAGTCCGACCGGGGACGAGCAGTACTTC	CASSPTGDEQYF
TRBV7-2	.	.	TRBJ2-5	TGTGCCAGCAGCTTAGTTATGGGAGGCGGCCAAGAGACCCAGTACTTC	CASSLVMGGGQETQYF
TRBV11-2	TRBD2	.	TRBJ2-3	TGTGCCAGCAGCTTAGCGACTAGCGGGATTTCAGATACGCAGTATTTT	CASSLATSGISDTQYF
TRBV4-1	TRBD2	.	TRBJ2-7	TGCGCCAGCAGCCCCGGTTCTAGCGGTTCCTACGAGCAGTACTTC	CASSPGSSGSYEQYF
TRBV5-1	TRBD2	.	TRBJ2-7	TGCGCCAGCAGCCCTAGCGGGAGCTACGAGCAGTACTTC	CASSPSGSYEQYF
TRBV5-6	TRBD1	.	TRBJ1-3	TGTGCCAGCAGCTCCACAGGGGGTGGAAACACCATATATTTT	CASSSTGGGNTIYF
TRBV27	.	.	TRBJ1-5	TGTGCCAGCAGTTTACAAGGCGGAATAGATAGCAATCAGCCCCAGCATTTT	CASSLQGGIDSNQPQHF
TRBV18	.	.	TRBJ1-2	TGTGCCAGCTCATCCCACCGGGACTCAAGAGGGTATGGCTACACCTTC	CASSSHRDSRGYGYTF